The 28 T cell receptor beta chains presented below share a single source sample, sequenced in a study of T cell clones after liver transplantation. Clones were sequenced by immunoSEQ multiplex PCR, and TCRdb holds only the in-frame ones, with some missing. The data hold 72,000 or so clones, with around 78% observed a single time. Sequenced material: CD4+ T cells from blood, taken at the 22-month timepoint. The receptors here all came from a human patient who received a liver transplant. A share of the T cells may be of graft donor origin.

This rearrangement joins TRBV5-6 to TRBJ2-5; TRBD1 might be the D (5 bases). Germline-derived CDR1 and CDR2 are SGHDT and YYEEEE. This CDR3 has 14 amino acids. Trimming removed 2 bases from V and 5 bases from J, with 13 bases in between. CDR3 bases: TGTGCCAGCAGCTTTGGACAAGCCGAGGAGACCCAGTACTTC. It codes for CASSFGQAEETQYF.

This sequence joins TRBV30 and TRBJ2-3; 12 bases align to TRBD2. The CDR3 consists of 16 residues. The germline V gene encodes CDR1 GTSNPN and CDR2 SVGIG (reference sequence). The V and J ends lost 2 bases and 0 bases, in that order; junction bases with no gene match: 3. Here the CDR3 DNA reads TGTGCCTGGAGTAAAGGACTAGCGGGGAGCACAGATACGCAGTATTTT. Translated, it gives CAWSKGLAGSTDTQYF. The full variable domain, with the rest looked up from reference TRBV30 and TRBJ2-3, is SQTIHQWPATLVQPVGSPLSLECTVEGTSNPNLYWYRQAAGRGLQLLFYSVGIGQISSEVPQNLSASRPQDRQFILSSKKLLLSDSGFYLCAWSKGLAGSTDTQYFGPGTRLTVL.

This sequence joins TRBV11-3 and TRBJ2-1; D unclear. Germline CDR1 is SGHNT and CDR2 is YENEEA. CDR3 length: 12 amino acids. Trimming removed 5 bases at V and 6 bases at J, with 8 bases between. The CDR3 sequence: CASSLRPNEQFF. For the CDR3, the DNA is TGTGCCAGCAGCCTCCGCCCCAATGAGCAGTTCTTC.

The V and J genes are TRBV30 and TRBJ2-1; TRBD2 is a possible D gene (6 bases). With 0 bases removed from V and 7 bases from J, the gap between germline ends came to 10 bases. CDR3 size: 13 residues. Germline V gene lookup returns CDR1 GTSNPN and CDR2 SVGIG (reference sequence). The CDR3 loop reads CAWSVRRANEQFF. The CDR3 nucleotides read TGTGCCTGGAGTGTAAGGAGGGCGAATGAGCAGTTCTTC. Filled out from reference TRBV30 and TRBJ2-1, the complete variable domain reads SQTIHQWPATLVQPVGSPLSLECTVEGTSNPNLYWYRQAAGRGLQLLFYSVGIGQISSEVPQNLSASRPQDRQFILSSKKLLLSDSGFYLCAWSVRRANEQFFGPGTRLTVL.

V and J are TRBV30 and TRBJ2-3; unclear D gene. The germline CDR1 and CDR2 sequences are GTSNPN and SVGIG (reference sequence). The V gene lost 4 bases and the J gene lost 5 bases, with 4 bases spanning the gap. The CDR3 totals 10 residues. DNA for the CDR3: TGTGCCTGGATCGGAGATACGCAGTATTTT. This translates into CAWIGDTQYF.

This clone appeared once. This rearrangement joins TRBV7-9 to TRBJ2-1, with D uncertain. The germline V gene encodes CDR1 SEHNR and CDR2 FQNEAQ (reference sequence). This CDR3 spans 12 amino acids. The germline V and J ends were trimmed by 2 bases and 7 bases, with 6 bases remaining between them. The CDR3 region is CASSLTGNEQFF. DNA of the CDR3: TGTGCCAGCAGCTTAACCGGAAATGAGCAGTTCTTC. The full variable domain, with the rest looked up from reference TRBV7-9 and TRBJ2-1, is DTGVSQNPRHKITKRGQNVTFRCDPISEHNRLYWYRQTLGQGPEFLTYFQNEAQLEKSRLLSDRFSAERPKGSFSTLEIQRTEQGDSAMYLCASSLTGNEQFFGPGTRLTVL.

The genes are TRBV28 and TRBJ1-2; TRBD1 matches at 7 bases. Trimming took 6 bases from V and 2 from J; bases not matched to a gene: 6. The CDR3 consists of 14 residues. Germline values: CDR1 MDHEN, CDR2 SYDVKM. In DNA form, the CDR3 reads TGTGCCAGCAGACCCGGGACAGAGAACTATGGCTACACCTTC. This translates into CASRPGTENYGYTF.

Only one count was recorded for this clone. This rearrangement joins TRBV21-1 to TRBJ1-5; the table assigns TRBD1, which was not confirmed against the DNA. TRBV21-1 is assigned pseudogene status. The CDR3 runs to 19 residues. CDR3 bases: TGTGCCAGCAGCCAAAACCCGACAGGGATCGAACGTGGCAATCAGCCCCAGCATTTT. Translated, it gives CASSQNPTGIERGNQPQHF.

This clone was counted only a few times. This chain connects TRBV7-2 to TRBJ2-1; no reliable D call. CDR1 and CDR2 from the germline V gene are SGHTA and FQGNSA. This CDR3 comprises 12 residues. V was clipped by 1 base and J by 3 bases, with 1 base between them. Written as DNA, the CDR3 is TGTGCCAGCAGCTTAGACTACAATGAGCAGTTCTTC. It translates to CASSLDYNEQFF.

The CDR3 DNA reads TGTGCCACCAGCAGAGATCGGGGCAATGGAAACACCATATATTTT. It yields the protein CATSRDRGNGNTIYF. This chain links TRBV15 with TRBJ1-3; possible D gene TRBD1, 5 bases. V was trimmed by 0 bases and J by 3 bases, leaving 9 bases between them. Germline V gene sequence: CDR1 LNHNV, CDR2 YYDKDF (reference sequence). The CDR3 has 15 amino acids. The full variable domain, its missing parts supplied by reference TRBV15 and TRBJ1-3, is DAMVIQNPRYQVTQFGKPVTLSCSQTLNHNVMYWYQQKSSQAPKLLFHYYDKDFNNEADTPDNFQSRRPNTSFCFLDIRSPGLGDTAMYLCATSRDRGNGNTIYFGEGSWLTVV.

This chain connects TRBV18 to TRBJ1-3, with D perhaps matching TRBD1 (6 bases). Germline V gives CDR1 KGHSH, CDR2 LQKENI. The CDR3 is 17 amino acids. Deletions cut 0 bases from V and 4 bases from J, with 16 bases between. The CDR3 reads CASSPPDRKISGNTIYF. The CDR3 DNA reads as TGTGCCAGCTCACCACCGGACAGAAAGATTTCCGGAAACACCATATATTTT.

The CDR3 DNA reads TGTGCCAGCAGCTTAGTCGGGGGATATAATTCACCCCTCCACTTT. Translated, it gives CASSLVGGYNSPLHF. The V call is TRBV11-2, the J call TRBJ1-6; possible D gene TRBD1, 5 bases. The CDR3 runs to 15 residues. Germline V gives CDR1 SGHAT, CDR2 FQNNGV. Trimming took 1 base from V and 4 from J, leaving 8 bases between them.

In its sample, this clone was seen once. The chain uses TRBV4-1 and TRBJ2-7; TRBD1 is a possible D gene (6 bases). The CDR3 is made up of 14 amino acids. CDR1 and CDR2 (germline): MGHRA, YSYEKL. Trimming cost V 10 bases and J 12 bases, with 28 bases left between them. CDR3 sequence reads: CATKTLRGGDIWYF. The DNA for the CDR3 is TGCGCCACCAAAACTCTGAGAGGGGGAGATATATGGTACTTC.

The chain is built from TRBV2 and TRBJ1-2, with 8 bases fitting TRBD1. This CDR3 has 13 residues. J gave up 7 bases and V 6 bases, and 7 bases lay outside the gene matches. Germline values: CDR1 SNHLY, CDR2 FYNNEI. The chain's CDR3 is CASSLGQGLGYTF. In DNA, the CDR3 is TGTGCCAGCAGCCTAGGACAGGGCCTTGGCTACACCTTC. Using reference TRBV2 and TRBJ1-2 for the parts outside the CDR3, the full variable domain is EPEVTQTPSHQVTQMGQEVILRCVPISNHLYFYWYRQILGQKVEFLVSFYNNEISEKSEIFDDQFSVERPDGSNFTLKIRSTKLEDSAMYFCASSLGQGLGYTFGSGTRLTVV.

This rearrangement joins TRBV30 to TRBJ2-5; D remains unclear. CDR3 length: 13 residues. Germline lookup yields CDR1 GTSNPN and CDR2 SVGIG (reference sequence). V was clipped by 2 bases and J by 5 bases, with 12 bases between them. Written as DNA, the CDR3 is TGTGCCTGGAGTACCTTGGGTTTTGAGACCCAGTACTTC. Amino acids: CAWSTLGFETQYF.

Only one count was recorded for this clone. The CDR3 loop reads CASSRYAGKGLVLYNEQFF. CDR3 nucleotide sequence: TGCGCCAGCAGTCGGTATGCAGGGAAAGGGCTAGTCCTCTACAATGAGCAGTTCTTC. This rearrangement joins TRBV23-1 to TRBJ2-1, with a tentative D call TRBD1 (5 bases). TRBV23-1 is an ORF; its function is uncertain. The V gene lost 4 bases and the J gene lost 3 bases, with 25 bases spanning the gap. The CDR3 has 19 residues.

The rearrangement joins TRBV19 to TRBJ2-2; 12 bases are a match to TRBD1. After removal of 5 bases from V and 7 bases from J, the junction contained 5 bases not matched to a gene. Germline values: CDR1 LNHDA, CDR2 SQIVND (reference sequence). The CDR3 is 15 residues long. This chain's CDR3 is CASSSGTGGFGELFF. The CDR3 DNA reads TGTGCCAGTAGTTCCGGGACAGGGGGCTTCGGGGAGCTGTTTTTT.

The chain is built from TRBV11-1 and TRBJ2-7, with D uncertain. This CDR3 is 13 amino acids long. The V end was cut by 5 bases, the J end by 6 bases, with 14 bases between. Germline CDR1 SGHAT, CDR2 FQDESV (reference sequence). The CDR3 nucleotides are TGTGCCAGCAGCCAGTCTCAATCGCTCGAGCAGTACTTC. It encodes CASSQSQSLEQYF.

The gene calls are TRBV4-1 and TRBJ1-3; D call uncertain. The germline CDR1 and CDR2 sequences are MGHRA and YSYEKL. With 0 bases removed from V and 8 bases from J, the gap between germline ends came to 14 bases. The CDR3 length is 15 residues. The CDR3 nucleotides read TGCGCCAGCAGCCAAGAATCGCAGTTTTCGCACACCATATATTTT. The encoded protein is CASSQESQFSHTIYF.

This chain links TRBV2 with TRBJ2-7, with 11 bases matching TRBD1. V dropped 7 bases and J dropped 2; count of bases not matched to a gene: 19. Germline CDR1 SNHLY, CDR2 FYNNEI. This CDR3 comprises 19 residues. The CDR3 DNA is TGTGCCAGCAAGCAGGTACCCCAAGGACAGGGGGCGTCCGCCTACGAGCAGTACTTC. Amino acids: CASKQVPQGQGASAYEQYF. Full variable domain (rest looked up from reference TRBV2 and TRBJ2-7): EPEVTQTPSHQVTQMGQEVILRCVPISNHLYFYWYRQILGQKVEFLVSFYNNEISEKSEIFDDQFSVERPDGSNFTLKIRSTKLEDSAMYFCASKQVPQGQGASAYEQYFGPGTRLTVT.

CDR3 DNA: TGTGCCAGCAGCTTGATCAAACTAGCGGGAGGGTACGAGCAGTACTTC. Its translation: CASSLIKLAGGYEQYF. The chain recombines TRBV5-6 with TRBJ2-7, with TRBD2 matching over 13 bases. From germline, CDR1 is SGHDT and CDR2 YYEEEE. Losses at the gene ends were 1 base for V and 4 bases for J; bases not matched to a gene: 5. The CDR3 is 16 amino acids.

This clone showed up just a few times. The V gene is TRBV21-1, the J gene TRBJ2-4; the table's D call, TRBD2, has no DNA check behind it. TRBV21-1 is assigned pseudogene status. The CDR3 length is 18 residues. DNA for the CDR3: TGTGCCAGCAGCATCGCCCGGAGGAGGATAATAGCCAAAAACATTCAGTACTTC. Translation: CASSIARRRIIAKNIQYF.

For the CDR3, the DNA is TGTGCCAGCAGTGGCCGCGCGAACACCGGGGAGCTGTTTTTT. Translating it yields CASSGRANTGELFF. V and J are TRBV25-1 and TRBJ2-2; D not certain. This CDR3 has 14 residues. Germline loops: CDR1 MGHDK, CDR2 SYGVNS. V shed 4 bases and J shed 0 bases, with 6 bases lying between them. Filled out from reference TRBV25-1 and TRBJ2-2, the complete variable domain reads EADIYQTPRYLVIGTGKKITLECSQTMGHDKMYWYQQDPGMELHLIHYSYGVNSTEKGDLSSESTVSRIRTEHFPLTLESARPSHTSQYLCASSGRANTGELFFGEGSRLTVL.

The V and J genes are TRBV14 and TRBJ2-1, with D possibly TRBD1 on 7 matching bases. The V gene lost 4 bases and the J gene lost 5 bases, with 21 bases spanning the gap. The CDR3 totals 17 residues. Looked up from germline, CDR1 is SGHDN and CDR2 is FVKESK. The DNA of the CDR3 is TGTGCCAGCAGCCCTCGACGCGGCAGGGGGGATCACAATGAGCAGTTCTTC. This codes for CASSPRRGRGDHNEQFF.

The chain recombines TRBV6-6 with TRBJ2-3; D gene unclear. V was clipped by 6 bases and J by 1 base, with 11 bases between them. Germline V gene data show CDR1 as MNHNY and CDR2 as SVGAGI (reference sequence). The CDR3 spans 14 residues. CDR3 bases: TGTGCCAGCAGCCCGGGCGGCCGCACAGATACGCAGTATTTT. It yields the protein CASSPGGRTDTQYF.

J is TRBJ1-1 and V is TRBV2; D not resolved. This CDR3 spans 15 amino acids. The germline V gene encodes CDR1 SNHLY and CDR2 FYNNEI. The ends were cut back, 4 bases at V and 2 bases at J, with 14 bases in the middle. CDR3 in amino acids: CASSVGPGGNTEAFF. In DNA form, the CDR3 reads TGTGCCAGCAGTGTCGGGCCGGGTGGTAACACTGAAGCTTTCTTT.

V and J are TRBV7-2 and TRBJ2-2; a weak D match, TRBD2 (5 bases). V dropped 5 bases and J dropped 6 bases, with 13 bases sitting between them. Germline CDR1 reads SGHTA; CDR2 reads FQGNSA. This CDR3 is built from 14 residues. The CDR3 reads CASSPTLAPGELFF. CDR3 coding DNA: TGTGCCAGCAGCCCGACCCTAGCTCCCGGGGAGCTGTTTTTT.

The genes are TRBV7-6 and TRBJ2-3, with a weak D call TRBD1 (5 bases). V lost 2 bases to trimming and J lost 6 bases, with 15 bases between them. CDR3 size: 15 residues. Germline loops: CDR1 SGHVS, CDR2 FNYEAQ. This CDR3 is CASSLRSGASDTQYF. The DNA of the CDR3 is TGTGCCAGCAGCTTAAGGAGTGGGGCCTCGGATACGCAGTATTTT.